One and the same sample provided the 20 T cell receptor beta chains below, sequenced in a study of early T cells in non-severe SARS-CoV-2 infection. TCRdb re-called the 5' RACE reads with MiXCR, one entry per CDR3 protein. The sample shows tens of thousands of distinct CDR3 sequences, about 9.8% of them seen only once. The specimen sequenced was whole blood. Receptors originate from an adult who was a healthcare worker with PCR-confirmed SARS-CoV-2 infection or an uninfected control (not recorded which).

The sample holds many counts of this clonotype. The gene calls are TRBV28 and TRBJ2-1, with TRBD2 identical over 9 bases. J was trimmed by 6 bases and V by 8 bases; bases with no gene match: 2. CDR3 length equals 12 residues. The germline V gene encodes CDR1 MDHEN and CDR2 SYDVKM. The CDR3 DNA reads TGTGCCAGCTTAGCGGGAGTCAATGAGCAGTTCTTC. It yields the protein CASLAGVNEQFF.

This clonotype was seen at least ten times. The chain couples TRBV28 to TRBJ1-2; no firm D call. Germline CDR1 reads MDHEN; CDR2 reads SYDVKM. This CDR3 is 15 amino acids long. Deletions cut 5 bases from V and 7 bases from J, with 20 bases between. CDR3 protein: CASSPYVRAGSGYTF. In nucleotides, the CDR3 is TGTGCCAGCAGTCCATACGTGAGGGCTGGCAGTGGCTACACCTTC.

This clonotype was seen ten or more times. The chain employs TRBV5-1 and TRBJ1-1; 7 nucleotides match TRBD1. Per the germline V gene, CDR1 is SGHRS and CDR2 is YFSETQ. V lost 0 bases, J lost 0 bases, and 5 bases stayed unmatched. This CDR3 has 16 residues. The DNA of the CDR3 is TGCGCCAGCAGCTTGGAAAGGGGGCGGTTGAACACTGAAGCTTTCTTT. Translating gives CASSLERGRLNTEAFF. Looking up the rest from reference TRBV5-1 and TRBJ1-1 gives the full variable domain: KAGVTQTPRYLIKTRGQQVTLSCSPISGHRSVSWYQQTPGQGLQFLFEYFSETQRNKGNFPGRFSGRQFSNSRSEMNVSTLELGDSALYLCASSLERGRLNTEAFFGQGTRLTVV.

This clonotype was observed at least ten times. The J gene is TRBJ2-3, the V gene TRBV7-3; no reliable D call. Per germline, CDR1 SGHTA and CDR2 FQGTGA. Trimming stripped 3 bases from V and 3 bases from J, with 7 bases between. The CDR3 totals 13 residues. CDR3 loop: CASSFGATDTQYF. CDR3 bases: TGTGCCAGCAGCTTTGGAGCAACAGATACGCAGTATTTT.

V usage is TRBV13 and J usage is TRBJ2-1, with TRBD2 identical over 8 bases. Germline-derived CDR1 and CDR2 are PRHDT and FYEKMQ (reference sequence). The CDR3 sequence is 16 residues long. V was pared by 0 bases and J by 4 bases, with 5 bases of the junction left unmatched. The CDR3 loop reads CASSLGAGGRYNEQFF. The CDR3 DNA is TGTGCCAGCAGCTTAGGGGCGGGAGGCCGATACAATGAGCAGTTCTTC.

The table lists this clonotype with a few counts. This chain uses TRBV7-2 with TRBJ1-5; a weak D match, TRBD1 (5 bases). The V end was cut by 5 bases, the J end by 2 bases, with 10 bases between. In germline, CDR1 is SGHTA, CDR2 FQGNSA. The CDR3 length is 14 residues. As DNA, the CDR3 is TGTGCCAGCAGCCAAACGGGGGGCAATCAGCCCCAGCATTTT. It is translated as CASSQTGGNQPQHF.

CDR3 amino acids: CASSQGLGDWEKLFF. The CDR3 DNA follows: TGCGCCAGCAGCCAAGGGCTCGGGGATTGGGAAAAACTGTTTTTT. J is TRBJ1-4 and V is TRBV4-3; D is unclear. This CDR3 is built from 15 residues. V was trimmed by 1 base and J by 8 bases, leaving 14 bases between them. Germline V gene data show CDR1 as LGHNA and CDR2 as YSLEER.

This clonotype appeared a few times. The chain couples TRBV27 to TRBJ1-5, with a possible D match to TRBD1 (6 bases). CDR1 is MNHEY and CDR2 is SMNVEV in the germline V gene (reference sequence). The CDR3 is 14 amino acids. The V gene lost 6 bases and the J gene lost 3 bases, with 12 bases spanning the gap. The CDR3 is CASSLQGNNQPQHF. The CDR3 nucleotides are TGTGCCAGCAGCCTACAGGGAAACAATCAGCCCCAGCATTTT.

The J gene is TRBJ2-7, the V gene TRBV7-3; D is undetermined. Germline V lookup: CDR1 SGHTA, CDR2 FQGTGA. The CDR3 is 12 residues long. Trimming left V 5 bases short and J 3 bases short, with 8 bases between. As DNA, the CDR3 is TGTGCCAGCAGCCCCCGTTGCTACGAGCAGTACTTC. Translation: CASSPRCYEQYF. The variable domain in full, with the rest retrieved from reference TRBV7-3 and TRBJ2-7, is GAGVSQTPSNKVTEKGKYVELRCDPISGHTALYWYRQSLGQGPEFLIYFQGTGAADDSGLPNDRFFAVRPEGSVSTLKIQRTERGDSAVYLCASSPRCYEQYFGPGTRLTVT.

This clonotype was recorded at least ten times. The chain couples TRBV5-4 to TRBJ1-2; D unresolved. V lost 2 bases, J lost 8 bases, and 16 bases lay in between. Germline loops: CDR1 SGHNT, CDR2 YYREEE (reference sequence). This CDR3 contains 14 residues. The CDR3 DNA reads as TGTGCCAGCAGCTTACCGGGAAAAGGAAGGGGCTACACCTTC. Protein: CASSLPGKGRGYTF.

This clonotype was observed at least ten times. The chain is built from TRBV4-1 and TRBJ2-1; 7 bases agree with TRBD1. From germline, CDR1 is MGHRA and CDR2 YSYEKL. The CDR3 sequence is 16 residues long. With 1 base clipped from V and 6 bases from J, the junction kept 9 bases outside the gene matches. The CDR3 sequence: CASSQGSGQVLNEQFF. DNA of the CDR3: TGCGCCAGCAGCCAAGGGAGCGGACAGGTTCTCAATGAGCAGTTCTTC.

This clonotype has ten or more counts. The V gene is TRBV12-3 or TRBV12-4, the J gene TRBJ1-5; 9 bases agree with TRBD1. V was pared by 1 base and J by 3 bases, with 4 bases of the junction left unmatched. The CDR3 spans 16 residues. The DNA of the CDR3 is TGTGCCAGCAGTTTAGGCGGGACAGGGTCCAATCAGCCCCAGCATTTT. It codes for CASSLGGTGSNQPQHF.

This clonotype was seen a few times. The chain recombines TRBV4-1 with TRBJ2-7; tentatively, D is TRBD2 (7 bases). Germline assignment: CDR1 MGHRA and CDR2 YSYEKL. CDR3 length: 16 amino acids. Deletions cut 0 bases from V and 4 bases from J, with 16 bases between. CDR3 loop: CASSQESTGRAYEQYF. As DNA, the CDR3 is TGCGCCAGCAGCCAAGAATCCACAGGGAGGGCTTACGAGCAGTACTTC.

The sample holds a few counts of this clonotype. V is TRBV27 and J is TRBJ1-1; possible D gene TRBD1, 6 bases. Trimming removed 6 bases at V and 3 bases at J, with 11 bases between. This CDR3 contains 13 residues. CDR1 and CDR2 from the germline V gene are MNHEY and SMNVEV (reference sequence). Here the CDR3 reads CASSLQGYTEAFF. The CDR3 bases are TGTGCCAGCAGCCTACAGGGATACACTGAAGCTTTCTTT.

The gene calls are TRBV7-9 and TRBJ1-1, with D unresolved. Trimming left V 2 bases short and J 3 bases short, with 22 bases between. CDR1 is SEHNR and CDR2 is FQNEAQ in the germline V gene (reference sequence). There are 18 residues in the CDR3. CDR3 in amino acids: CASSLYALKTGLHTEAFF. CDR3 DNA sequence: TGTGCCAGCAGCTTATACGCTCTTAAAACCGGGCTCCACACTGAAGCTTTCTTT.

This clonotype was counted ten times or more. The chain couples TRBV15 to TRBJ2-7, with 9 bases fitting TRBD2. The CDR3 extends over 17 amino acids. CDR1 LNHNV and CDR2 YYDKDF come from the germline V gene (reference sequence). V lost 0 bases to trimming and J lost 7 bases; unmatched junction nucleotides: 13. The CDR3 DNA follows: TGTGCCACCAGCAGAGATCTTAGGCTAGCGGGACGCTCTGAGCAGTACTTC. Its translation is CATSRDLRLAGRSEQYF.

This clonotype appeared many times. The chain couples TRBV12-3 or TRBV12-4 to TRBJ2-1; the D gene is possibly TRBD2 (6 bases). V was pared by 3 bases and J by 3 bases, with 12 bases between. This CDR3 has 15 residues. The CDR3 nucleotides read TGTGCCAGCAGTTTCTCGGCGGGGCTCTACAATGAGCAGTTCTTC. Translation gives CASSFSAGLYNEQFF.

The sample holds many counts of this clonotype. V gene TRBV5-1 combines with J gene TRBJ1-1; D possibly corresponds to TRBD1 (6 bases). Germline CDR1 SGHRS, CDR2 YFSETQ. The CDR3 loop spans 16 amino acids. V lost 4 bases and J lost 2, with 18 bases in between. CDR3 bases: TGCGCCAGCAGCCTACTGGGGGGCAGGACAAACACTGAAGCTTTCTTT. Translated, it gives CASSLLGGRTNTEAFF.

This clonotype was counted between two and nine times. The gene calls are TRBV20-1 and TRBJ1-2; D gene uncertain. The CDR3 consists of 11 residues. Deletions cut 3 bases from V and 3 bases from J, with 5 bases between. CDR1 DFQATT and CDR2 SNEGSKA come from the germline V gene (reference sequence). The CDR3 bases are TGCAGTGCTAGGTCCGACTATGGCTACACCTTC. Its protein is CSARSDYGYTF.

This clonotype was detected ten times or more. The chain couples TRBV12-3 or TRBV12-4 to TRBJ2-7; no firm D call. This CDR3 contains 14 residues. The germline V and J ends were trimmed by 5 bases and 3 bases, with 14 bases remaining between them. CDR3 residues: CASSPLGFGYEQYF. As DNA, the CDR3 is TGTGCCAGCAGTCCCCTAGGGTTTGGCTACGAGCAGTACTTC.